This TCR beta chain was sequenced for a study of T cells expressing NK-cell markers. Germline values: CDR1 SGHNT, CDR2 YYREEE (reference sequence). The CDR3 runs to 16 residues. On this clonotype itself: Its antigen is unidentified.

Notes on the study in general: It remained uncertain whether the expanded NKG2C+ T cell clones were specific for HCMV antigens.

5'RACE template switching built TCR beta cDNA with unique molecular identifiers. TCRdb reprocessed the 5' RACE reads and stores each CDR3 protein as one record, lacking DNA. This table lists 440,000 or so distinct CDR3 sequences. The receptor was derived from a woman between 18 and 69 years old in good health. Sequencing input: blood T cells: a sorted CD56 or NKG2C T cell subset, CD4+ or CD8+ T cells, or bulk PBMC T cells (not recorded which). The rearrangement joins TRBV5-4 to TRBJ2-5. CDR3 in amino acids: CASSPQPIGNKETQYF.